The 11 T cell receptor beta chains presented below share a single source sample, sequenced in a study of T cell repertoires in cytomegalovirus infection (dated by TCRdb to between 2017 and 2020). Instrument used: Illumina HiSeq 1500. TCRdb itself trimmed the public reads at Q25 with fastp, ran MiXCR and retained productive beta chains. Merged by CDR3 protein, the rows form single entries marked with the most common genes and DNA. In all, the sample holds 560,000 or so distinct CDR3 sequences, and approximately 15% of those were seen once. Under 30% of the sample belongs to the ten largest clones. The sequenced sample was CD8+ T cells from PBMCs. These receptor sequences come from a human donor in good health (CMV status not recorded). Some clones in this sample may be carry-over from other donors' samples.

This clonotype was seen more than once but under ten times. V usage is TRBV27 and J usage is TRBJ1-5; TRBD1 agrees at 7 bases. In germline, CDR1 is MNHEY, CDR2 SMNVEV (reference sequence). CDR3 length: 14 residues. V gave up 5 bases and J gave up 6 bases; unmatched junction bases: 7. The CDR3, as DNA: TGTGCCAGCAGTCCAGGGGGGGGAATTCAGCCCCAGCATTTT. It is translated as CASSPGGGIQPQHF.

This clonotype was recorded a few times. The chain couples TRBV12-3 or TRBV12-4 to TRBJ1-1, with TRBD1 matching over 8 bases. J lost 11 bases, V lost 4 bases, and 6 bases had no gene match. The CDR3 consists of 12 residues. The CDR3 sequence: CASSSPGQAAFF. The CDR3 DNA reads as TGTGCCAGCAGTTCACCGGGACAGGCGGCTTTCTTT.

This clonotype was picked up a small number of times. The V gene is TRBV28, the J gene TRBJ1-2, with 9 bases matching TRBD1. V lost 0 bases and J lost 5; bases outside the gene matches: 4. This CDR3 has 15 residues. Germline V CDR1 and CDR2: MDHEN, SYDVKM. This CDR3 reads CASSLWRDREYGYTF. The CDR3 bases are TGTGCCAGCAGTTTATGGAGGGACAGGGAATATGGCTACACCTTC.

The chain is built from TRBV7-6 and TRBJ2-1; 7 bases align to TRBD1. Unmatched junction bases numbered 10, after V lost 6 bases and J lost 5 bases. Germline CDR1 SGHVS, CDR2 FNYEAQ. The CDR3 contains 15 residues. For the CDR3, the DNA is TGTGCCAGCAGTCTTAAGGGGGCCGGTCACAATGAGCAGTTCTTC. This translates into CASSLKGAGHNEQFF.

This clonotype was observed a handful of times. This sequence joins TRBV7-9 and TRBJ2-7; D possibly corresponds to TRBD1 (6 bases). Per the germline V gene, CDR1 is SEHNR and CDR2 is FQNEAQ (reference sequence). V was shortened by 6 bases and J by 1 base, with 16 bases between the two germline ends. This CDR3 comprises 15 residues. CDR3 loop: CASRGAGTESYEQYF. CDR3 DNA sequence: TGTGCCAGCAGGGGGGCCGGTACGGAGTCCTACGAGCAGTACTTC.

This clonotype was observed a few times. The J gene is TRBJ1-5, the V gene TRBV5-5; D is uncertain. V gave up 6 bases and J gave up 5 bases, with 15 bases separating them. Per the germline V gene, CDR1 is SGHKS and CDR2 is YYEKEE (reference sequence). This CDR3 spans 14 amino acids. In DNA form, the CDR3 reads TGTGCCAGCACCACGGACGGGAGCTATCAGCCCCAGCATTTT. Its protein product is CASTTDGSYQPQHF.

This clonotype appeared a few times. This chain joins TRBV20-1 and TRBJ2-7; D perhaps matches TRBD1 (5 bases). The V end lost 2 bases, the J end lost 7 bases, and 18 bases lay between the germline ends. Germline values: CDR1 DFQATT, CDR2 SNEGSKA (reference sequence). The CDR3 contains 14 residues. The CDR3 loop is CSARPTFGAWEQYF. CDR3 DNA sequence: TGCAGTGCTAGACCTACTTTTGGGGCCTGGGAGCAGTACTTC.

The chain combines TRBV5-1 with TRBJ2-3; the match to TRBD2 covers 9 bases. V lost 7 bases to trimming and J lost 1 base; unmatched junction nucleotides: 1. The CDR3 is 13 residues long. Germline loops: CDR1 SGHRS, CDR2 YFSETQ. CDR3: CASGTSRTDTQYF. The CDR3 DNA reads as TGCGCCAGCGGGACTAGCCGCACAGATACGCAGTATTTT.

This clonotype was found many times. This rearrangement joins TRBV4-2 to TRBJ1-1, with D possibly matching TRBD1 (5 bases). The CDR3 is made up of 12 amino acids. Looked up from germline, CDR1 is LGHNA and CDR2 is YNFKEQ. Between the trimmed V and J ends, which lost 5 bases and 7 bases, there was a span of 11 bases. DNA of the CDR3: TGTGCCAGCAGCTGGGACGGCTATGAAGCTTTCTTT. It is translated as CASSWDGYEAFF.

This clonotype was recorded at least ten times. CDR3 nucleotides: TGTGCCAGCAGTCCGACTAGCGGGAGTCGCAATGAGCAGTTCTTC. Amino acids: CASSPTSGSRNEQFF. The genes are TRBV6-1 and TRBJ2-1; 12 nucleotides agree with TRBD2. Trimming removed 5 bases from V and 6 bases from J; junction bases left unmatched: 5. Germline CDR1 and CDR2: MNHNS and SASEGT. The CDR3 spans 15 residues.

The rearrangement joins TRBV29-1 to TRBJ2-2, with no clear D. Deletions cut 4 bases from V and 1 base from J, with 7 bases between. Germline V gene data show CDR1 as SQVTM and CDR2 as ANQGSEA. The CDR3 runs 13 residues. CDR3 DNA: TGCAGCGTTGGACACGTGAACACCGGGGAGCTGTTTTTT. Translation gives CSVGHVNTGELFF.